The T cell receptor beta chain described here comes from a study of cytomegalovirus exposure and HLA in healthy donors. This CDR3 spans 15 amino acids. CDR1 and CDR2 (germline): MGHDK, SYGVNS. Concerning this clone itself: At one of its ends the junction is not consistent with the germline gene, which may arise from a read error.

Vbeta (60) and Jbeta (13) primers were used in the PCR. Repertoires were generated with immunoSEQ multiplex PCR, while TCRdb's copy carries only in-frame clones and drops some. This sample carries about 130,000 clones, over 70% of them seen once, and the ten largest clones take 4%. This chain joins TRBV25-1 and TRBJ2-5; 9 bases are shared with TRBD1. Sequences were obtained from PBMCs. The TCR was taken from a man aged 40-50 years in good health and CMV-seropositive. The CDR3 sequence: CASSVPGTGRETQHF. DNA of the CDR3: TGTGCCAGCAGCGTTCCCGGGACAGGGCGAGAGACCCAGCACTTC. The entire variable domain, with the rest obtained from reference TRBV25-1 and TRBJ2-5, is as follows: EADIYQTPRYLVIGTGKKITLECSQTMGHDKMYWYQQDPGMELHLIHYSYGVNSTEKGDLSSESTVSRIRTEHFPLTLESARPSHTSQYLCASSVPGTGRETQHFGPGTRLLVL.